The 5 T cell receptor beta chains below come from one sample, sequenced in a study of T cell repertoires in cytomegalovirus infection. TCRdb re-analysed the reads in MiXCR, keeping a single row per CDR3 protein. The data contain about 300,000 distinct CDR3 sequences, 8% to 10% of them singletons. The sample taken for sequencing was PBMCs. These receptor sequences come from a human donor in good health (CMV status not recorded). Some clones in this sample may be carry-over from other donors' samples.

The gene calls are TRBV23-1 and TRBJ2-7; D call uncertain. TRBV23-1 is identified as an open reading frame with a role that is uncertain. Trimming removed 1 base at V and 2 bases at J, with 15 bases between. CDR3 length equals 16 residues. The CDR3 loop reads CASSQFLVEFPYEQYF. DNA for the CDR3: TGCGCCAGCAGTCAATTCTTAGTGGAATTCCCCTACGAGCAGTACTTC.

This clonotype was observed a handful of times. This rearrangement joins TRBV29-1 to TRBJ2-5; TRBD1 might be the D (5 bases). The V gene lost 4 bases and the J gene lost 0 bases, with 15 bases spanning the gap. The CDR3 is 15 amino acids. Per the germline V gene, CDR1 is SQVTM and CDR2 is ANQGSEA. CDR3 protein: CSVGGTGWYQETQYF. CDR3 coding DNA: TGCAGCGTTGGGGGTACAGGTTGGTACCAAGAGACCCAGTACTTC.

This clonotype was seen many times. The J gene is TRBJ1-1, the V gene TRBV28, with a weak D call TRBD1 (5 bases). V shed 1 base and J shed 3 bases, with 15 bases lying between them. Germline CDR1 reads MDHEN; CDR2 reads SYDVKM. The CDR3 sequence is 16 residues long. Written as DNA, the CDR3 is TGTGCCAGCAGTTTATCTGGGACGATAATTGACACTGAAGCTTTCTTT. Amino acid sequence: CASSLSGTIIDTEAFF.

This clonotype has only a few counts. The V call is TRBV14, the J call TRBJ2-5; no reliable D call. The CDR3 loop spans 15 amino acids. The V and J ends lost 4 bases and 1 base respectively, with 13 bases between them. Per the germline V gene, CDR1 is SGHDN and CDR2 is FVKESK. The CDR3 sequence is CASSLLGAFQETQYF. The DNA for the CDR3 is TGTGCCAGCAGCCTCCTAGGAGCTTTCCAAGAGACCCAGTACTTC.

Concerning this clonotype itself: The junction and the germline gene differ at one end; a read error may be behind it. The V gene is TRBV13, the J gene TRBJ2-3; D possibly corresponds to TRBD2 (7 bases). CDR1 PRHDT and CDR2 FYEKMQ come from the germline V gene (reference sequence). The CDR3 sequence is 18 residues long. CDR3 nucleotide sequence: TGTGCCAGCAAGGACAAGGGCCAGGCGGGGGCCCCTCGGGGTACGCGGTATTTT. This translates into CASKDKGQAGAPRGTRYF.